This T cell receptor beta chain appears in the sequencing data of a study of blood T cell repertoires in COVID-19. Study background: PBMCs, B-cell-depleted T cells, or T cells were the source of the cDNA or gDNA that made up the material.

The CDR3 length is 14 residues. Losses at the gene ends were 3 bases for V and 4 bases for J; bases not matched to a gene: 5. The germline gives CDR1 ENHRY, CDR2 SYGVKD. Profiled with immunoSEQ multiplex PCR; TCRdb holds only in-frame clones, not every one. The sample consists of roughly 130,000 clones, over 65% of them appearing once. This sequence originates from a woman in her 70s with acute or convalescent COVID-19. Source material: peripheral blood. This chain connects TRBV10-3 to TRBJ1-1, with 7 bases lining up with TRBD1. The chain's CDR3 is CAISEMSGGTEAFF. The CDR3 region has the DNA TGTGCCATCAGTGAAATGTCAGGGGGCACTGAAGCTTTCTTT.